The rows below give T cell receptor beta chains drawn from one sample of a study of T cells in Graves' hyperthyroidism and ophthalmopathy. TCRdb independently ran MiXCR on the multiplex PCR reads; one entry per CDR3 protein. The table includes hundreds of thousands of distinct CDR3 sequences, approximately 40% detected once. Sample: blood. Receptors were obtained from a man younger than 35 with Graves' hyperthyroidism. Both conserved end residues are trimmed from each CDR3. Fields, in order: V gene, J gene, CDR3 protein.

v_call: TRBV12-3/TRBV12-4
j_call: TRBJ1-2
cdr3_aa: ASSPPPGEGYT

v_call: TRBV10-3
j_call: TRBJ2-5
cdr3_aa: AISAGETQY

v_call: TRBV25-1
j_call: TRBJ2-5
cdr3_aa: ASTAGKETQY

v_call: TRBV7-9
j_call: TRBJ2-5
cdr3_aa: ASLGGGQETQY

v_call: TRBV2
j_call: TRBJ1-1
cdr3_aa: ASSGDREVTEAF

v_call: TRBV2
j_call: TRBJ1-5
cdr3_aa: ASRDRENNQPQH

v_call: TRBV6-2/TRBV6-3
j_call: TRBJ1-5
cdr3_aa: APRPDRSNQPQH

v_call: TRBV29-1
j_call: TRBJ2-7
cdr3_aa: SVEEFPDSQYEQY

v_call: TRBV24-1
j_call: TRBJ1-2
cdr3_aa: ATSRDGYGYT

v_call: TRBV11-1
j_call: TRBJ1-1
cdr3_aa: ASSPRARSTEAF

v_call: TRBV9
j_call: TRBJ2-5
cdr3_aa: ASSVGGGDQETQY

v_call: TRBV9
j_call: TRBJ1-5
cdr3_aa: ASSVAGSNQPQH

v_call: TRBV15
j_call: TRBJ2-5
cdr3_aa: ATNLGQGEETQY

v_call: TRBV2
j_call: TRBJ1-5
cdr3_aa: ASSGEDASQH

v_call: TRBV12-3/TRBV12-4
j_call: TRBJ2-7
cdr3_aa: ASSLGLRGEQY

v_call: TRBV3-1
j_call: TRBJ2-7
cdr3_aa: ASSPAGREFGQY

v_call: TRBV29-1
j_call: TRBJ1-1
cdr3_aa: SVEGTGRTEAF